Reported below is one TCR beta chain. The data derive from a study of blood T cell repertoires in COVID-19. Study as a whole: Collection of acute and convalescent COVID-19 samples took place in the United States, Italy and Spain. The cDNA or gDNA used as material had been derived from T cells, B-cell-depleted T cells, or PBMCs.

V lost 3 bases to trimming and J lost 2 bases, with 16 bases between them. The length of the CDR3 is 16 residues. The germline V gene has CDR1 KGHSH and CDR2 LQKENI. Per the authors' pipeline: Nucleated cell number was recorded as an estimate derived from reference gene primer amplification. Profiled with immunoSEQ multiplex PCR; TCRdb holds only in-frame clones, not every one. That table supplies the V and J calls and clone size; D and trimming were determined from the DNA. Of roughly 300,000 clones listed, about 90% are singletons. The source is a woman aged 45-65 years who had recovered from COVID-19. The chain employs TRBV18 and TRBJ1-2; no clear D gene. The sequencing sample was made of peripheral blood. CDR3 residues: CASSPRVEGPNYGYTF. CDR3 DNA sequence: TGTGCCAGCTCACCCCGGGTTGAGGGCCCCAACTATGGCTACACCTTC.